Reported below is one T cell receptor (beta chain). Its specificity is not known. Sequencing used immunoSEQ multiplex PCR; TCRdb keeps in-frame clones, though not all of them. The repertoire holds around 31,000 clones, 60% to 80% seen once, with approximately 7.5% in the top ten. Ipilimumab-mediated CTLA-4 blockade plus focal radiation was given to patients having chemo-refractory metastatic non-small-cell lung cancer. This sample is drawn from a study of radiotherapy plus CTLA-4 blockade in lung cancer. Overall study results and limits: Subsequent to radiotherapy plus ipilimumab, tumor-derived TCR clones underwent expansion in blood.

This CDR3 spans 16 amino acids. The V gene end was trimmed by 3 bases and the J gene end by 6 bases; junction bases not matched to a gene: 9. Germline CDR1 is MDHEN and CDR2 is SYDVKM. This material consisted of peripheral blood, taken from a patient treated with radiotherapy plus ipilimumab. The TCR originated in a human donor with non-small cell lung cancer who had stable disease on radiotherapy plus ipilimumab. The chain recombines TRBV28 with TRBJ2-2; 8 nucleotides agree with TRBD2. The chain's CDR3 is CASSLSGGLRSGELFF. The CDR3 DNA reads as TGTGCCAGCAGTTTGTCGGGGGGGCTCCGTTCCGGGGAGCTGTTTTTT.